This T cell receptor beta chain was sequenced for a study of T cells in Graves' hyperthyroidism and ophthalmopathy. The V gene lost 4 bases and the J gene lost 4 bases, with 11 bases spanning the gap. The germline gives CDR1 WSHSY, CDR2 SAAADI. The CDR3 spans 14 residues. RNA transcripts served as the template for amplifying TCR beta CDR3 regions. The TCR CDR3 was amplified in a first-round RT-PCR using the HTBI primer set. TCRdb passed the multiplex PCR reads through MiXCR, listing each CDR3 protein once. The repertoire holds about 360,000 distinct CDR3 sequences, with roughly 13% as singletons. The study's findings and limits: The model identified upcoming ophthalmopathy a median approximately six months ahead of onset.

This clonotype was observed at least ten times. Its antigen is unidentified. This receptor was obtained from a woman aged 18-30 years with Graves' hyperthyroidism. This chain connects TRBV10-2 to TRBJ2-1; D possibly corresponds to TRBD2 (6 bases). The sequencing sample was made of blood. The DNA for the CDR3 is TGCGCCAGCAGTGGGGGGACTTCGTACAATGAGCAGTTCTTC. This translates into CASSGGTSYNEQFF.